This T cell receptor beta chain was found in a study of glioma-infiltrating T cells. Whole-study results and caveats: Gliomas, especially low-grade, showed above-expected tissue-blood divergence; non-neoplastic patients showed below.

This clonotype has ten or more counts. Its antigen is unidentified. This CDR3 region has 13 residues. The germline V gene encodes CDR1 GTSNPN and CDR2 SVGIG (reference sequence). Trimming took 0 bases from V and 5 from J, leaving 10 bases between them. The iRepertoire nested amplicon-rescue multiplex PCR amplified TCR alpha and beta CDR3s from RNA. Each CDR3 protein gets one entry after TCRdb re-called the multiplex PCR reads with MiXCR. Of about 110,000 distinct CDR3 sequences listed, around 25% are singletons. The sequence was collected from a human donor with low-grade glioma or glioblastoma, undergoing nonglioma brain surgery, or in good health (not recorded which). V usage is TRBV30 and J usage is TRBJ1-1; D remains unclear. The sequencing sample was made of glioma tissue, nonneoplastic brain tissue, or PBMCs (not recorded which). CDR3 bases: TGTGCCTGGAGTGTAATGGGTAGGACTGAAGCTTTCTTT. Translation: CAWSVMGRTEAFF.